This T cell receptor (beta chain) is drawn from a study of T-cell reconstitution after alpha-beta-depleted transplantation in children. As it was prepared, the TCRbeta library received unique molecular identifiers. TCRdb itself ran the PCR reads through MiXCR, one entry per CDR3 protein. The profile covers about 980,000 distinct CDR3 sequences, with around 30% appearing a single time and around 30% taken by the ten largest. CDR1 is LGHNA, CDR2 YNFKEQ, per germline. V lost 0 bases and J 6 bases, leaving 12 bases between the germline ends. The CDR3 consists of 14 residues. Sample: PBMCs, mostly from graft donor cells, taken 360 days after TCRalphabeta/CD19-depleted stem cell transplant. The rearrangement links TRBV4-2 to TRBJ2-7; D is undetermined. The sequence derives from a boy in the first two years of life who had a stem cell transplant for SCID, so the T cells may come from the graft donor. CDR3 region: CASSQDVASSEQYF. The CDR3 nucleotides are TGTGCCAGCAGCCAAGATGTTGCGAGCTCCGAGCAGTACTTC.